What follows are 15 T cell receptor beta chains derived from one specimen sequenced in a study of vaccination and CD4 T cells after COVID-19. What these receptors recognize is not known. Stated treatment: roughly ten-day PBMC culture with coronavirus spike peptide pools or control peptides (ViraFEST assay). An Oncomine TCR Beta short-read assay was used to sequence the DNA from cultured CD4+ T cells. TCRdb processed the PCR reads anew with MiXCR; each CDR3 protein has one entry. Found here are around 8,200 distinct CDR3 sequences, 70% of them singletons; the top ten hold more than 35%. The material sequenced was CD4+ T cells from blood, cultured in vitro. The receptors were gathered from a human donor who had recovered from COVID-19.

This chain joins TRBV6-2 or TRBV6-3 and TRBJ1-6; D call uncertain. Per germline, CDR1 MNHEY and CDR2 SVGEGT. Trimming shortened V by 0 bases and J by 8 bases, and 5 bases separated the two germline ends. The CDR3 contains 13 residues. In DNA, the CDR3 is TGTGCCAGCAGTTACTCAACCTATTCACCCCTCCACTTT. Translated: CASSYSTYSPLHF.

This clonotype was picked up one time. At one end the junction does not follow the germline gene, possibly because of a read error. The J gene is TRBJ1-6, the V gene TRBV20-1; 8 nucleotides match TRBD1. CDR3 length: 16 amino acids. Germline assignment: CDR1 DFQATT and CDR2 SNEGSKA (reference sequence). In DNA, the CDR3 is TGCAGTGCTAGAGAGACAGGGGACCCTGGGGATTCACCCCTCCACTTC. Translation gives CSARETGDPGDSPLHF.

The chain carries TRBV6-1 and TRBJ1-5, with TRBD1 matching 8 bases. The V and J ends lost 6 bases and 3 bases, in that order; junction bases with no gene match: 4. The CDR3 runs to 14 residues. Germline V gene sequence: CDR1 MNHNS, CDR2 SASEGT. The CDR3 loop is CASRTQGANQPQHF. Here the CDR3 DNA reads TGTGCCAGCAGAACTCAGGGGGCCAATCAGCCCCAGCATTTT.

The chain recombines TRBV20-1 with TRBJ1-1; D unclear. Germline values: CDR1 DFQATT, CDR2 SNEGSKA (reference sequence). The CDR3 length is 14 residues. The ends were cut back, 1 base at V and 0 bases at J, with 9 bases in the middle. The CDR3 reads CSARGGSMNTEAFF. CDR3 nucleotide sequence: TGCAGTGCTAGAGGAGGATCAATGAACACTGAAGCTTTCTTT.

The chain uses TRBV19 and TRBJ2-2; D is undetermined. This CDR3 has 15 amino acids. From germline, CDR1 is LNHDA and CDR2 SQIVND (reference sequence). The germline V and J ends were trimmed by 3 bases and 1 base, with 9 bases remaining between them. CDR3 residues: CASSIRTGNTGELFF. The CDR3 DNA follows: TGTGCCAGTAGTATCCGAACGGGGAACACCGGGGAGCTGTTTTTT.

The table lists this clonotype with a few counts. This chain links TRBV6-4 with TRBJ1-2, with D perhaps TRBD1 (5 bases). Trimming removed 5 bases at V and 4 bases at J, with 23 bases between. This CDR3 contains 17 residues. The germline gives CDR1 MRHNA, CDR2 SNTAGT. The CDR3 spells CASSRIFRGIRFYGYTF. Written as DNA, the CDR3 is TGTGCCAGCAGTCGAATCTTTCGGGGCATTAGGTTCTATGGCTACACCTTC.

This chain joins TRBV5-4 and TRBJ1-2, with a weak D call TRBD1 (5 bases). V was shortened by 1 base and J by 4 bases, with 11 bases between the two germline ends. This CDR3 comprises 14 residues. The germline CDR1 and CDR2 sequences are SGHNT and YYREEE (reference sequence). The CDR3 region has the DNA TGTGCCAGCAGCTTGCGGGGCGTTGGCTATGGCTACACCTTC. Translated: CASSLRGVGYGYTF.

The genes are TRBV19 and TRBJ2-7, with 9 bases identical to TRBD2. CDR1 is LNHDA and CDR2 is SQIVND in the germline V gene (reference sequence). This CDR3 has 15 residues. Germline trimming cut 3 bases from V and 2 bases from J; bases unmatched to any gene: 5. The CDR3 sequence: CASSMASGEPYEQYF. As DNA, the CDR3 is TGTGCCAGTAGTATGGCTAGCGGGGAACCCTACGAGCAGTACTTC.

This clonotype is a singleton in its sample. The chain couples TRBV20-1 to TRBJ2-5, with 10 bases that match TRBD1. Germline trimming cut 5 bases from V and 4 bases from J; bases unmatched to any gene: 13. The CDR3 is 16 residues long. Germline lookup yields CDR1 DFQATT and CDR2 SNEGSKA (reference sequence). The CDR3 DNA reads TGCAGTGCTCAACCTGCGACAGGGGGCGCCGGAGAGACCCAGTACTTC. Translated: CSAQPATGGAGETQYF.

The V and J genes are TRBV5-8 and TRBJ2-1; D uncertain. Germline V gene sequence: CDR1 SGHTS, CDR2 YDEGEE. V lost 1 base and J 1 base, leaving 9 bases between the germline ends. The CDR3 covers 15 residues. The CDR3 here is CASSLIRVSYNEQFF. The CDR3 coding sequence is TGTGCCAGCAGCTTGATACGGGTTTCCTACAATGAGCAGTTCTTC.

The rearrangement joins TRBV19 to TRBJ1-1, with D perhaps TRBD1 (5 bases). This CDR3 is built from 14 residues. Deletions cut 3 bases from V and 6 bases from J, with 14 bases between. The germline CDR1 and CDR2 sequences are LNHDA and SQIVND (reference sequence). The CDR3 is CASSMEGVVAEAFF. The CDR3 nucleotides read TGTGCCAGTAGTATGGAAGGGGTCGTCGCTGAAGCTTTCTTT.

The J gene is TRBJ1-5, the V gene TRBV19, with no clear D. With 7 bases removed from V and 0 bases from J, the gap between germline ends came to 13 bases. Germline CDR1 is LNHDA and CDR2 is SQIVND (reference sequence). This CDR3 comprises 15 residues. CDR3: CASKGRTASNQPQHF. CDR3 DNA: TGTGCCAGTAAGGGTCGAACAGCTAGCAATCAGCCCCAGCATTTT.

V usage is TRBV5-4 and J usage is TRBJ1-1; no clear D. Trimming cost V 4 bases and J 1 base, with 8 bases left between them. The CDR3 spans 13 residues. Looked up from germline, CDR1 is SGHNT and CDR2 is YYREEE (reference sequence). CDR3 nucleotides: TGTGCCAGCAGCCAGGACTGGAACACTGAAGCTTTCTTT. Protein product: CASSQDWNTEAFF.

This sequence joins TRBV5-1 and TRBJ1-2, with D possibly being TRBD1 (5 bases). The CDR3 covers 14 residues. CDR1 and CDR2 from the germline V gene are SGHRS and YFSETQ. The ends were cut back, 5 bases at V and 0 bases at J, with 11 bases in the middle. The CDR3 here is CASRTGTSNYGYTF. The CDR3 bases are TGCGCCAGCAGAACCGGGACCTCTAACTATGGCTACACCTTC.

This clonotype was seen once. The chain joins TRBV19 to TRBJ1-2; D may be TRBD1 (5 bases). The germline V gene has CDR1 LNHDA and CDR2 SQIVND (reference sequence). Trimming shortened V by 5 bases and J by 0 bases, and 13 bases separated the two germline ends. This CDR3 comprises 15 residues. CDR3 residues: CASSPRDRPNYGYTF. For the CDR3, the DNA is TGTGCCAGTAGTCCCCGGGACCGACCTAACTATGGCTACACCTTC.